The next 2 T cell receptor beta chains were all read from a single sample in a study of blood T cell repertoires in COVID-19. This table comes from immunoSEQ multiplex PCR, and its TCRdb copy is limited to in-frame clones, with some not included. This table has around 16,000 clones, roughly 80% appearing once. Sample: peripheral blood. The receptors originated from a man at least 80 years old with active or convalescent COVID-19.

V is TRBV25-1 and J is TRBJ2-5, with D tentatively TRBD1 (6 bases). The V gene lost 8 bases and the J gene lost 1 base, with 17 bases spanning the gap. CDR1 is MGHDK, CDR2 SYGVNS, per germline. CDR3 length: 15 amino acids. The CDR3 is CASAQGPEVQETQYF. CDR3 sequence (DNA): TGTGCCAGCGCGCAGGGGCCGGAGGTCCAAGAGACCCAGTACTTC. The entire variable domain, with the rest obtained from reference TRBV25-1 and TRBJ2-5, is as follows: EADIYQTPRYLVIGTGKKITLECSQTMGHDKMYWYQQDPGMELHLIHYSYGVNSTEKGDLSSESTVSRIRTEHFPLTLESARPSHTSQYLCASAQGPEVQETQYFGPGTRLLVL.

This clone has a single count. V and J are TRBV19 and TRBJ1-5; TRBD1 is a possible D gene (6 bases). CDR1 LNHDA and CDR2 SQIVND come from the germline V gene (reference sequence). Trimming took off 7 bases at V and 0 bases at J, with 13 bases between the two ends. This CDR3 contains 15 residues. CDR3 sequence: CASNPQGNSNQPQHF. The CDR3 bases are TGTGCCAGTAATCCCCAGGGGAATAGCAATCAGCCCCAGCATTTT.